A selection of T cell receptor beta chains follows, all from one sample in a study of shared clonotypes between healthy human individuals. Using immunoSEQ multiplex PCR, the repertoire was profiled, and TCRdb retains in-frame clones only, with some absent. The sample yields over 850,000 clones, around 82% seen once. Sequencing input: memory CD4+ T cells from PBMCs. The origin of the receptors is a man aged 18 to 29 in good health. Some clones in this sample may be carry-over from other donors' samples. CDR3s include the opening cysteine and the closing phenylalanine or tryptophan. A D gene is named only where the DNA matches it firmly. Clone size, where shown, is once, few, many, or a class for clones that have expanded.

>.|.|TRBV9|TRBJ1-1
CASSARGHGNTEAFF
TGTGCCAGCAGCGCGCGAGGGCATGGGAACACTGAAGCTTTCTTT
>.|few|TRBV7-2|TRBJ1-2
CASSPETGYHGYTF
TGTGCCAGCAGCCCCGAGACAGGTTATCATGGCTACACCTTC
>TRBD2|.|TRBV6-6|TRBJ2-5
CASISGVEETQYF
TGTGCCAGCATTAGCGGGGTAGAAGAGACCCAGTACTTC
>.|.|TRBV27|TRBJ2-7
CASSPRGDSYEQYF
TGTGCCAGCAGCCCCAGGGGGGATTCCTACGAGCAGTACTTC
>TRBD2|.|TRBV27|TRBJ2-1
CASAGTSGTNSYNEQFF
TGTGCCAGCGCCGGGACTAGCGGGACAAACTCCTACAATGAGCAGTTCTTC
>TRBD2|.|TRBV6-1|TRBJ2-3
CASSERRLAGSTDTQYF
TGTGCCAGCAGTGAAAGAAGACTAGCGGGGAGCACAGATACGCAGTATTTT
>TRBD2|.|TRBV4-2|TRBJ2-3
CASSQGTSGSTDTQYF
TGTGCCAGCAGCCAAGGGACTAGCGGGAGCACAGATACGCAGTATTTT
>TRBD2|.|TRBV14|TRBJ2-5
CASSSPREGETQYF
TGTGCCAGCAGCTCCCCGAGGGAGGGCGAGACCCAGTACTTC
>.|.|TRBV2|TRBJ2-1
CASNMRTGRFYNEQFF
TGTGCCAGCAACATGCGAACAGGCCGCTTCTACAATGAGCAGTTCTTC
>.|.|TRBV6-5|TRBJ2-7
CASGRGEQYF
TGTGCCAGCGGTAGGGGGGAGCAGTACTTC
>.|.|TRBV2|TRBJ1-5
CASSDRGGQPQHF
TGTGCCAGCAGTGACAGGGGCGGCCAGCCCCAGCATTTT
>TRBD1|.|TRBV27|TRBJ1-4
CASSWTGWVESEKLFF
TGTGCCAGCAGTTGGACAGGGTGGGTGGAGAGTGAAAAACTGTTTTTT
>.|.|TRBV7-8|TRBJ1-5
CASSLMYEGSQPQHF
TGTGCCAGCAGCTTAATGTACGAGGGAAGTCAGCCCCAGCATTTT
>TRBD1|.|TRBV7-9|TRBJ2-5
CASRLDRGTWETQYF
TGTGCCAGCAGGCTAGACAGGGGGACTTGGGAGACCCAGTACTTC
>.|.|TRBV9|TRBJ2-3
CASSPRTETRTDTQYF
TGTGCCAGCAGCCCCCGGACGGAGACGCGTACAGATACGCAGTATTTT
>TRBD1|few|TRBV7-6|TRBJ1-2
CASSSGQGDGYTF
TGTGCCAGCAGCTCGGGACAGGGGGACGGCTACACCTTC
>TRBD1|.|TRBV5-5|TRBJ1-2
CASSAGTGFAYGYTF
TGTGCCAGCTCCGCCGGGACAGGGTTCGCCTATGGCTACACCTTC
>.|few|TRBV20-1|TRBJ1-2
CSGGFNYGYTF
TGCAGTGGGGGGTTCAACTATGGCTACACCTTC
>TRBD2|.|TRBV7-3|TRBJ2-2
CASREESGRAGELFF
TGTGCCAGCAGGGAAGAAAGCGGGAGGGCCGGGGAGCTGTTTTTT
>.|once|TRBV5-4|TRBJ1-2
CASSLGQGGYGYTF
TGTGCCAGCAGCTTGGGTCAGGGCGGCTATGGCTACACCTTC
>.|.|TRBV6-1|TRBJ2-7
CASLLGTPPYEQYF
TGTGCCAGCTTGCTAGGGACACCACCCTACGAGCAGTACTTC
>TRBD2|.|TRBV28|TRBJ2-3
CASSSLRTSGRDTQYF
TGTGCCAGCAGTTCCCTGAGGACTAGCGGGAGAGATACGCAGTATTTT
>TRBD2|.|TRBV7-3|TRBJ2-1
CASSLKASGSPYNEQFF
TGTGCCAGCAGCTTAAAAGCTAGCGGGAGCCCCTACAATGAGCAGTTCTTC
>TRBD1|.|TRBV5-1|TRBJ2-5
CASSSPGQGGSGTQYF
TGCGCCAGCAGCTCCCCGGGACAGGGGGGATCGGGGACCCAGTACTTC
>.|.|TRBV2|TRBJ2-5
CASSVARQETQYF
TGTGCCAGCAGTGTCGCCCGCCAAGAGACCCAGTACTTC
>TRBD2|.|TRBV30|TRBJ2-2
CAWTKGLAGTGELFF
TGTGCCTGGACTAAGGGACTAGCGGGCACCGGGGAGCTGTTTTTT
>.|once|TRBV28|TRBJ1-2
CASHQGREHGYTF
TGTGCCAGCCACCAGGGGAGGGAGCATGGCTACACCTTC
>TRBD1|.|TRBV29-1|TRBJ2-5
CSVDRAQETQYF
TGCAGCGTCGACAGGGCTCAAGAGACCCAGTACTTC
>TRBD1|once|TRBV5-1|TRBJ1-3
CASSAGTGSNTIYF
TGCGCCAGCAGCGCTGGGACAGGGTCAAACACCATATATTTT
>.|.|TRBV6-5|TRBJ1-2
CASRGTSEGYGYTF
TGTGCCAGCAGGGGGACTTCTGAAGGTTATGGCTACACCTTC
>.|.|TRBV6-6|TRBJ1-1
CASSRRGLQNTEAFF
TGTGCCAGCAGCCGCCGGGGGTTACAGAACACTGAAGCTTTCTTT
>.|.|TRBV9|TRBJ2-5
CASSPAPTETQYF
TGTGCCAGCAGCCCAGCACCTACAGAGACCCAGTACTTC
>TRBD2|.|TRBV7-9|TRBJ2-1
CASSLARRGGQFF
TGTGCCAGCAGCTTAGCACGACGCGGGGGGCAGTTCTTC
>TRBD2|.|TRBV7-8|TRBJ2-7
CASSSRTSGKHEQYF
TGTGCCAGCAGCTCCCGGACTAGCGGGAAGCACGAGCAGTACTTC
>.|.|TRBV28|TRBJ2-1
CASSVGGSYNEQFF
TGTGCCAGCAGTGTGGGGGGAAGCTACAATGAGCAGTTCTTC
>.|.|TRBV7-3|TRBJ1-2
CASSLIANYGYTF
TGTGCCAGCAGCTTAATAGCTAACTATGGCTACACCTTC
>TRBD1|.|TRBV7-3|TRBJ1-2
CASSLDRERGYTF
TGTGCCAGCAGCCTAGACAGGGAACGTGGCTACACCTTC
>TRBD2|.|TRBV5-4|TRBJ2-5
CASSLGLAGPAETQYF
TGTGCCAGCAGCTTGGGACTAGCGGGCCCGGCAGAGACCCAGTACTTC
>TRBD1|.|TRBV9|TRBJ1-2
CASSVFGTGNYGYTF
TGTGCCAGCAGCGTATTCGGGACAGGGAACTATGGCTACACCTTC
>.|.|TRBV7-2|TRBJ2-3
CASSWQGTTSTDTQYF
TGTGCCAGCAGCTGGCAGGGGACTACCAGCACAGATACGCAGTATTTT
>.|few|TRBV2|TRBJ1-2
CASSTGFFRYTF
TGTGCCAGCAGCACAGGGTTTTTTCGCTACACCTTC
>.|.|TRBV5-1|TRBJ2-5
CASSLVPRTGFETQYF
TGCGCCAGCAGCTTGGTTCCCCGGACCGGCTTCGAGACCCAGTACTTC
>.|.|TRBV28|TRBJ1-2
CASSLGQGGYGYTF
TGTGCCAGCAGTTTAGGTCAGGGCGGCTATGGCTACACCTTC
>TRBD2|.|TRBV5-1|TRBJ2-5
CASSLAGTTEETQYF
TGCGCCAGCAGCTTGGCCGGGACTACAGAAGAGACCCAGTACTTC
>TRBD1|few|TRBV7-2|TRBJ2-4
CASSLFPLPGQQNIQYF
TGTGCCAGCAGCTTATTTCCTTTACCGGGACAGCAAAACATTCAGTACTTC
>TRBD2|.|TRBV6-6|TRBJ2-1
CASSSPGLAPVF
TGTGCCAGCAGCTCTCCGGGACTAGCCCCCGTCTTC
>.|.|TRBV18|TRBJ2-1
CASSPPQSSGEQFF
TGTGCCAGCTCACCCCCTCAAAGTTCTGGGGAGCAGTTCTTC